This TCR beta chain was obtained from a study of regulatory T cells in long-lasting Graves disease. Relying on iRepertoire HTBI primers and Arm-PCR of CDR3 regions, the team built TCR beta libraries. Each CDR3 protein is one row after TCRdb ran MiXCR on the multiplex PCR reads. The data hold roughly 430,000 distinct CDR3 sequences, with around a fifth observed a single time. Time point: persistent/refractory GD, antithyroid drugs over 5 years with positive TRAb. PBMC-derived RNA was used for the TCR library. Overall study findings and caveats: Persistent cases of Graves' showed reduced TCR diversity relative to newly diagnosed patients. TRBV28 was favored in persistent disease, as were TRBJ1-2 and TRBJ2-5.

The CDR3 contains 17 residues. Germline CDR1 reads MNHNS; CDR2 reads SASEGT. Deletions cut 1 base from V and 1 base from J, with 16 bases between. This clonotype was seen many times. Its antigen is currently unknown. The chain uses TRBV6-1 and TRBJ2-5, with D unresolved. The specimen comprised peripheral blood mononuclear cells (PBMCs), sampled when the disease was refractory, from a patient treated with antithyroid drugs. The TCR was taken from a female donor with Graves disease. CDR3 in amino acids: CASSEGFVEIVQETQYF. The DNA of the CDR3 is TGTGCCAGCAGTGAAGGGTTTGTCGAGATCGTCCAAGAGACCCAGTACTTC.